The sample holds a few counts of the clone carrying this TCR beta chain. The antigen is undetermined. The sample comes from a study of cytomegalovirus exposure and HLA in healthy donors. With 60 Vbeta and 13 Jbeta primers, the PCR was carried out. Using immunoSEQ multiplex PCR, the repertoire was profiled, and TCRdb retains in-frame clones only, with some absent. The table records about 160,000 clones, 65% to 85% of them present only once. Regarding the study as a whole: Analysis performed later found about 18,000 TCR beta sequences associated with HLA alleles at 0.05 false discovery rate. Reportedly, diagnosis of cytomegalovirus status by the classifier showed high specificity and sensitivity. Being indistinguishable, some V segments were excluded, TRBV6-2 and TRBV6-3 among them.

Trimming cost V 5 bases and J 6 bases; bases outside gene matches: 9. The germline gives CDR1 SNHLY, CDR2 FYNNEI. The CDR3 consists of 14 residues. Donors were ostensibly healthy at sampling, although undocumented immune exposures were probable. The sequenced material came from PBMCs. V and J are TRBV2 and TRBJ1-1; 7 bases match TRBD1. This clonotype originated in a woman between 45 and 65 years old in good health and CMV-seropositive. CDR3 sequence: CASSMQGDSPEAFF. The CDR3 DNA follows: TGTGCCAGCAGTATGCAGGGGGATAGCCCTGAAGCTTTCTTT.